The 12 T cell receptor beta chains below come from one sample, sequenced in a study of blood T cell repertoires in COVID-19. Profiled with immunoSEQ multiplex PCR; TCRdb holds only in-frame clones, not every one. The sample consists of approximately 500,000 clones, approximately 89% of them appearing once. Sequenced input: peripheral blood. These receptors were obtained from a man between 18 and 35 years old with COVID-19, enrolled during active disease.

CDR3: CASKAGTGDYEQYF. The DNA for the CDR3 is TGTGCCAGTAAGGCAGGGACAGGGGACTACGAGCAGTACTTC. V usage is TRBV19 and J usage is TRBJ2-7; 10 bases are shared with TRBD1. Germline CDR1 is LNHDA and CDR2 is SQIVND (reference sequence). J gave up 3 bases and V 7 bases, and 6 bases lay outside the gene matches. The CDR3 is 14 residues long.

The chain recombines TRBV10-3 with TRBJ2-2; the match to TRBD1 covers 9 bases. This CDR3 region has 14 residues. Per germline, CDR1 ENHRY and CDR2 SYGVKD. J lost 4 bases, V lost 7 bases, and 4 bases had no gene match. CDR3 loop: CAIMGQGLTGELFF. In DNA form, the CDR3 reads TGTGCCATCATGGGACAGGGCCTCACCGGGGAGCTGTTTTTT.

V usage is TRBV7-9 and J usage is TRBJ2-3; no clear D. V lost 5 bases, J lost 5 bases, and 14 bases lay in between. Germline CDR1 and CDR2: SEHNR and FQNEAQ (reference sequence). The CDR3 covers 14 residues. CDR3 residues: CASSPVPEEDTQYF. CDR3 nucleotide sequence: TGTGCCAGCAGCCCAGTCCCAGAGGAAGATACGCAGTATTTT.

V gene TRBV5-5 combines with J gene TRBJ2-7; D might be TRBD1 (5 bases). CDR1 and CDR2 (germline): SGHKS, YYEKEE (reference sequence). V was pared by 2 bases and J by 4 bases, with 13 bases between. This CDR3 contains 14 residues. CDR3 DNA sequence: TGTGCCAGCAGCTTTCAGGGCGTTCCGTACGAGCAGTACTTC. Translated, it gives CASSFQGVPYEQYF.

V and J are TRBV18 and TRBJ2-4; 8 bases fit TRBD2. Germline assignment: CDR1 KGHSH and CDR2 LQKENI. This CDR3 contains 15 residues. In DNA form, the CDR3 reads TGTCACCTGTGGGCCGGGAGGGGCGCCAAAAACATTCAGTACTTC. This codes for CHLWAGRGAKNIQYF.

The chain recombines TRBV5-1 with TRBJ2-7, with D perhaps TRBD2 (6 bases). The DNA end favors TRBJ2-1, so the J call may be wrong. The CDR3 runs 13 residues. CDR1 and CDR2 (germline): SGHRS, YFSETQ. The CDR3 bases are TGCGCCAGCAGCTTTACGGGAGAGGTTGAGCAGTTCTTC. Residues: CASSFTGEVEQFF.

DNA of the CDR3: TGTGCCAGCAGTGTAGGGGACTTAGGGGGCTACACCTTC. It yields the protein CASSVGDLGGYTF. The chain couples TRBV2 to TRBJ1-2, with a possible D match to TRBD1 (5 bases). This CDR3 has 13 amino acids. Germline V gene data show CDR1 as SNHLY and CDR2 as FYNNEI. V lost 4 bases to trimming and J lost 8 bases, with 14 bases between them. Drawing the rest from reference TRBV2 and TRBJ1-2, the complete variable domain is EPEVTQTPSHQVTQMGQEVILRCVPISNHLYFYWYRQILGQKVEFLVSFYNNEISEKSEIFDDQFSVERPDGSNFTLKIRSTKLEDSAMYFCASSVGDLGGYTFGSGTRLTVV.

This clone was observed a handful of times. The chain uses TRBV6-1 and TRBJ2-2, with a weak D call TRBD2 (6 bases). Germline values: CDR1 MNHNS, CDR2 SASEGT. CDR3 length equals 15 residues. The V end lost 0 bases, the J end lost 1 base, and 6 bases lay between the germline ends. The CDR3 reads CASSEASGNTGELFF. CDR3 bases: TGTGCCAGCAGTGAAGCTAGCGGGAACACCGGGGAGCTGTTTTTT.

The chain uses TRBV5-5 and TRBJ2-1; 10 bases align to TRBD1. The CDR3 length is 15 residues. V was clipped by 7 bases and J by 1 base; unmatched bases: 5. From germline, CDR1 is SGHKS and CDR2 YYEKEE (reference sequence). CDR3 sequence: CASLRGQGSYNEQFF. CDR3 coding DNA: TGTGCCAGCCTTAGGGGACAGGGGTCCTACAATGAGCAGTTCTTC. Drawing the rest from reference TRBV5-5 and TRBJ2-1, the complete variable domain is DAGVTQSPTHLIKTRGQQVTLRCSPISGHKSVSWYQQVLGQGPQFIFQYYEKEERGRGNFPDRFSARQFPNYSSELNVNALLLGDSALYLCASLRGQGSYNEQFFGPGTRLTVL.

The J gene is TRBJ2-2, the V gene TRBV7-9; 10 bases match TRBD1. The V and J ends lost 5 bases and 4 bases, in that order; junction bases with no gene match: 7. This CDR3 comprises 16 residues. Germline CDR1 SEHNR, CDR2 FQNEAQ (reference sequence). For the CDR3, the DNA is TGTGCCAGCAGCCCCTGGACAGGGGGGTCCACCGGGGAGCTGTTTTTT. Protein product: CASSPWTGGSTGELFF.

DNA for the CDR3: TGCAGCGTTGAAGGGGCAGCCACCGGGGAGCTGTTTTTT. Translating it yields CSVEGAATGELFF. This chain joins TRBV29-1 and TRBJ2-2; D call uncertain. V lost 1 base to trimming and J lost 4 bases, with 7 bases between them. In germline, CDR1 is SQVTM, CDR2 ANQGSEA. CDR3 length equals 13 residues.

This chain joins TRBV18 and TRBJ2-5, with TRBD2 matching over 14 bases. CDR1 is KGHSH and CDR2 is LQKENI in the germline V gene. CDR3 length: 18 residues. The junction had 12 bases not matched to a gene; V was cut back by 4 bases and J by 5 bases. The CDR3 sequence is CASSRRGTSGSMVETQYF. DNA of the CDR3: TGTGCCAGCTCACGAAGGGGGACTAGCGGGAGTATGGTCGAGACCCAGTACTTC.